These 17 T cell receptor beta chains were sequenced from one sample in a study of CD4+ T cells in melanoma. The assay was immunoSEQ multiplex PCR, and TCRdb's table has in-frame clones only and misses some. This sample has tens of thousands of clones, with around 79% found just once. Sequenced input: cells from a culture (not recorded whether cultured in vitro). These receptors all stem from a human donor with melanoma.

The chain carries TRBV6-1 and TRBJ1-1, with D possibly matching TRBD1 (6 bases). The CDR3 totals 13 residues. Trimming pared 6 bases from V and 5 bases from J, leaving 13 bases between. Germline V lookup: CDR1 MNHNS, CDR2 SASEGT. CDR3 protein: CASRRGRGTEAFF. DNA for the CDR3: TGTGCCAGCAGGAGGGGAAGGGGGACTGAAGCTTTCTTT.

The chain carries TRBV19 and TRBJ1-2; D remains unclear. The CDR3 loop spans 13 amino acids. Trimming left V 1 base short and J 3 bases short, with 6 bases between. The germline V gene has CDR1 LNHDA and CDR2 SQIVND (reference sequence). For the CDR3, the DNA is TGTGCCAGTAGTATAGGAAACTACTATGGCTACACCTTC. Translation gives CASSIGNYYGYTF.

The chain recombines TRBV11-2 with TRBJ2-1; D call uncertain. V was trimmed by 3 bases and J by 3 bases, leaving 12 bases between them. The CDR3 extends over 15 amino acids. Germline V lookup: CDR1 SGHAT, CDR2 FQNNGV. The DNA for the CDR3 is TGTGCCAGCAGCTTTGGAGCAGGAAACTACAATGAGCAGTTCTTC. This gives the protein CASSFGAGNYNEQFF.

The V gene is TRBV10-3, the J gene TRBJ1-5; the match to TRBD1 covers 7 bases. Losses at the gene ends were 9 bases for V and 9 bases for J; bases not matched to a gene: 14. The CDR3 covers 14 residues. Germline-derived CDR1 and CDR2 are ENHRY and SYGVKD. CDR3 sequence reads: CAIPGQLSSRPQHF. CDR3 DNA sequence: TGTGCCATACCGGGACAGTTGTCATCACGGCCCCAGCATTTT.

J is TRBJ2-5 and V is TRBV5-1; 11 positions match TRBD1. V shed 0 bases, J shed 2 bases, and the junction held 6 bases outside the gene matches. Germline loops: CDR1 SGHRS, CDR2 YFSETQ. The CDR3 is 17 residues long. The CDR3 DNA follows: TGCGCCAGCAGCTTGGGAGGACAGGGGGCCGGTCAAGAGACCCAGTACTTC. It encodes CASSLGGQGAGQETQYF.

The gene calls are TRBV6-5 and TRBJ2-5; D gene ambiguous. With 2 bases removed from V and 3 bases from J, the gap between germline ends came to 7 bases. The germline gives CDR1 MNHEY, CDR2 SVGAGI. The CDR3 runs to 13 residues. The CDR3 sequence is CASSYGREETQYF. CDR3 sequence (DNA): TGTGCCAGCAGTTACGGCAGAGAAGAGACCCAGTACTTC.

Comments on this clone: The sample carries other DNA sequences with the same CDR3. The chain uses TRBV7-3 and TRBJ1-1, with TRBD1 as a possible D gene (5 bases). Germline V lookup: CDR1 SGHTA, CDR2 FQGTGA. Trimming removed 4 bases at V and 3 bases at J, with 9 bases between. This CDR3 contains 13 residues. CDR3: CASSSQGYTEAFF. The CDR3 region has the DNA TGTGCCAGCAGCTCGCAGGGTTACACTGAAGCTTTCTTT.

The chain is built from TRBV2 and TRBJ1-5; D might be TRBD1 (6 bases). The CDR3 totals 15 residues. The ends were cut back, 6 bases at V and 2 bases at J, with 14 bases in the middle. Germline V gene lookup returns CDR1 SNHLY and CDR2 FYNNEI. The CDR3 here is CASRPTGLGNQPQHF. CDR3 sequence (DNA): TGTGCCAGCAGACCCACAGGGTTGGGCAATCAGCCCCAGCATTTT.

CDR3 sequence (DNA): TGTGCCAGCAAGGAGGGAAGCACTGAAGCTTTCTTT. This translates into CASKEGSTEAFF. The V call is TRBV2, the J call TRBJ1-1; D uncertain. The CDR3 spans 12 residues. Germline assignment: CDR1 SNHLY and CDR2 FYNNEI. The V and J ends lost 7 bases and 4 bases respectively, with 10 bases between them.

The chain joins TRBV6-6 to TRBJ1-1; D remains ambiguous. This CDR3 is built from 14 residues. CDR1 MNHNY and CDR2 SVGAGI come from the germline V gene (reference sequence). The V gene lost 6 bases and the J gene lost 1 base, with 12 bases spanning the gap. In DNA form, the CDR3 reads TGTGCCAGCAGGAATCGTGGGGAGAACACTGAAGCTTTCTTT. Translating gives CASRNRGENTEAFF.

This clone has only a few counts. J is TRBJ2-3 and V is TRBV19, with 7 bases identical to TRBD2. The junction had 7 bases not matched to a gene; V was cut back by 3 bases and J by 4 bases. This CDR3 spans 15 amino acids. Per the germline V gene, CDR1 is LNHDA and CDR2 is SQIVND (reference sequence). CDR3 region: CASSIWGGMADTQYF. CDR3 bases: TGTGCCAGTAGTATTTGGGGGGGGATGGCAGATACGCAGTATTTT.

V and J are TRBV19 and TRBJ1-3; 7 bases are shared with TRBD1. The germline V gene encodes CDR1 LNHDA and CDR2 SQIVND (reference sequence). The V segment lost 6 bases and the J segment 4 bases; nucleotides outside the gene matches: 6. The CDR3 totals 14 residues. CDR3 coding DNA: TGTGCCAGTAGCACCCGACAGGGAGGAAACACCATATATTTT. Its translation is CASSTRQGGNTIYF.

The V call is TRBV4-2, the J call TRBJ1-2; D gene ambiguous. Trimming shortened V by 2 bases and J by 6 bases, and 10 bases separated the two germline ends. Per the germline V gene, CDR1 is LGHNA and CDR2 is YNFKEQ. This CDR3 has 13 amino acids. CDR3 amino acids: CASSQSAGDGYTF. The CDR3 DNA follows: TGTGCCAGCAGCCAATCTGCAGGCGATGGCTACACCTTC.

DNA of the CDR3: TGTGCCAGCACTCTCACGGCGGACTATTCCGATACGCAGTATTTT. Its protein is CASTLTADYSDTQYF. The chain has TRBV7-9 and TRBJ2-3; perhaps TRBD2 as D (6 bases). Deletions cut 7 bases from V and 6 bases from J, with 20 bases between. Looked up from germline, CDR1 is SEHNR and CDR2 is FQNEAQ (reference sequence). This CDR3 comprises 15 residues.

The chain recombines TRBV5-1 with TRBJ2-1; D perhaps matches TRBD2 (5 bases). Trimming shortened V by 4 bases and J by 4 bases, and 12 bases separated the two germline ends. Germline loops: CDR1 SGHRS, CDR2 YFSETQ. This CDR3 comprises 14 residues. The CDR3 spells CASSEPGSYNEQFF. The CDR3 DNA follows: TGCGCCAGCAGCGAACCGGGATCTTACAATGAGCAGTTCTTC.

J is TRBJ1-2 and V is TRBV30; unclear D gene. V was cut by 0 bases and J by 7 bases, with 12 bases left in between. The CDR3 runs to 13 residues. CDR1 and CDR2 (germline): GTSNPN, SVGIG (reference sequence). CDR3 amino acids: CAWSVPGISGYTF. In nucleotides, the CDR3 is TGTGCCTGGAGTGTACCCGGTATTAGTGGCTACACCTTC.

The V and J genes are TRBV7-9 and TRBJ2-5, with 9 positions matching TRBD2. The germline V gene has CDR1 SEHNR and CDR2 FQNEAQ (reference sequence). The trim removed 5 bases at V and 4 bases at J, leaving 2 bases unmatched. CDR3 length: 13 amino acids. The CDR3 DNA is TGTGCCAGCAGCATGGGACTAGCAGAGACCCAGTACTTC. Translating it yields CASSMGLAETQYF. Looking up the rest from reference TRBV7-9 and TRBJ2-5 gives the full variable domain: DTGVSQNPRHKITKRGQNVTFRCDPISEHNRLYWYRQTLGQGPEFLTYFQNEAQLEKSRLLSDRFSAERPKGSFSTLEIQRTEQGDSAMYLCASSMGLAETQYFGPGTRLLVL.